This T cell receptor beta chain was captured in a study of cytomegalovirus exposure and HLA in healthy donors. Study information: Researchers previously reported finding fewer than 120 million unique TCR beta sequences from roughly 170 million T cells. Points from the study as a whole: Association of a missense DCLRE1C variant with TCR beta V- and J-gene trimming was reported in a later analysis. Immune exposure information available was restricted to CMV serostatus. TCR beta sequences reportedly predicted most subjects' HLA-A and HLA-B alleles accurately.

60 Vbeta and 13 Jbeta primers were used in PCR. The protocol was immunoSEQ multiplex PCR, while the TCRdb copy is restricted to in-frame clones and leaves out a portion. The repertoire holds just under 95,000 clones, with 81% as singletons. The CDR3 sequence is 14 residues long. Trimming shortened V by 2 bases and J by 5 bases, and 15 bases separated the two germline ends. From germline, CDR1 is GTSNPN and CDR2 SVGIG (reference sequence). This clone was detected only a few times. Its specificity is not known. The rearrangement joins TRBV30 to TRBJ2-5, with D tentatively TRBD2 (7 bases). This TCR came from a girl aged 2 to 9 in good health and CMV-seropositive. The sample consisted of PBMCs. CDR3 nucleotides: TGTGCCTGGAGTCAGGCAGGGAGGGGGGAGACCCAGTACTTC. Encoded protein: CAWSQAGRGETQYF. Full variable domain (remainder filled in from reference TRBV30 and TRBJ2-5): SQTIHQWPATLVQPVGSPLSLECTVEGTSNPNLYWYRQAAGRGLQLLFYSVGIGQISSEVPQNLSASRPQDRQFILSSKKLLLSDSGFYLCAWSQAGRGETQYFGPGTRLLVL.